This T cell receptor beta chain came from a study of PD-L1 blockade in urothelial cancer. Profiling relied on immunoSEQ multiplex PCR, and the TCRdb table lists in-frame clones only, not all of them. The top ten clones hold roughly 8.3% of a sample with 60,000 to 75,000 clones, less than 90% of them seen once. Time point indicated: pretreatment peripheral blood. The count of this clone is one. The CDR3 loop spans 14 amino acids. Germline CDR1 reads LGHNA; CDR2 reads YSLEER. With V trimmed by 2 bases and J by 2 bases, 1 base remained unmatched. The V gene is TRBV4-3, the J gene TRBJ2-7, with 9 nucleotides matching TRBD1. The TCR comes from a woman aged 70-85 years with urothelial cancer. The sample in question was PBMCs, obtained around atezolizumab (anti-PD-L1) treatment. The CDR3 sequence: CASSQNRGPYEQYF. CDR3 bases: TGCGCCAGCAGCCAAAACAGGGGGCCCTACGAGCAGTACTTC.